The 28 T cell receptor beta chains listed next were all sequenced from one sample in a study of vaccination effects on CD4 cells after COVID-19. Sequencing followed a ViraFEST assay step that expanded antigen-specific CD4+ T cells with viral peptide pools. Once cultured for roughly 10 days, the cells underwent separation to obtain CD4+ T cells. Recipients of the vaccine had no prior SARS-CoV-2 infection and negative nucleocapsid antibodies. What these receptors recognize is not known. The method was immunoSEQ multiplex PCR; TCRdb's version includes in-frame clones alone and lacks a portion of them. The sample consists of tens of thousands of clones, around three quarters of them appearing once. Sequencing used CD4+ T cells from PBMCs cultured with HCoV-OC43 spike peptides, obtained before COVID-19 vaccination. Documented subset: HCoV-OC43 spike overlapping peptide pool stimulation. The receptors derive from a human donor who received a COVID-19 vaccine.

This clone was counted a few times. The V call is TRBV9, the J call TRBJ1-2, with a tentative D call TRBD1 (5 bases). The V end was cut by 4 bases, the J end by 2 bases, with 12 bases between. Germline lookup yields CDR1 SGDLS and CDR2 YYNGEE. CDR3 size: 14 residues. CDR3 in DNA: TGTGCCAGCAGCCAGGATCAGGGAAACTATGGCTACACCTTC. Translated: CASSQDQGNYGYTF.

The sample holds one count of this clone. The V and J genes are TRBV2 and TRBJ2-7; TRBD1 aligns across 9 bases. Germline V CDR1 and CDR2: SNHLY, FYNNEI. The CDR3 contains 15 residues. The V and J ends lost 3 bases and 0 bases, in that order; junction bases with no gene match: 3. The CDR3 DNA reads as TGTGCCAGCAGTGAGGACAGGGGTAGCTCCTACGAGCAGTACGTC. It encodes CASSEDRGSSYEQYV.

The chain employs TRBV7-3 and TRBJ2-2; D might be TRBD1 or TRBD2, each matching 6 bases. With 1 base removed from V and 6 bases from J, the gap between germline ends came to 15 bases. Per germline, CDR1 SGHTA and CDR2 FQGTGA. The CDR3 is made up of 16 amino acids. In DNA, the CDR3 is TGTGCCAGCAGCTTAATAGGAGGGGGGCTGTCCGGGGAGCTGTTTTTT. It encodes CASSLIGGGLSGELFF.

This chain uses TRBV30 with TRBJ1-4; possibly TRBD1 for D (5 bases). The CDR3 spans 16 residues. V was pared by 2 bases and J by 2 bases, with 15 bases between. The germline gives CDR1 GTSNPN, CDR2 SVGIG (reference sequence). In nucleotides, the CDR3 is TGTGCCTGGAGTTCCCCTTGGGGGTACACTAATGAAAAACTGTTTTTT. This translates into CAWSSPWGYTNEKLFF.

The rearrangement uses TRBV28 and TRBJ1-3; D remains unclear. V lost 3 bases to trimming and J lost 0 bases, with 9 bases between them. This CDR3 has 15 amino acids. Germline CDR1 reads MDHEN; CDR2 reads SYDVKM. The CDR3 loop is CASSLGGISGNTIYF. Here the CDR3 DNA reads TGTGCCAGCAGTTTGGGTGGGATCTCTGGAAACACCATATATTTT.

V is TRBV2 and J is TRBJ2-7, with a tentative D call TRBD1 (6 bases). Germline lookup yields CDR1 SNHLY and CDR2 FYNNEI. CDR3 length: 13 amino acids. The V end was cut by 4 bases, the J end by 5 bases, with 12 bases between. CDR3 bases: TGTGCCAGCAGTGGGACAGCCTCGGACGAGCAGTACGTC. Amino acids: CASSGTASDEQYV.

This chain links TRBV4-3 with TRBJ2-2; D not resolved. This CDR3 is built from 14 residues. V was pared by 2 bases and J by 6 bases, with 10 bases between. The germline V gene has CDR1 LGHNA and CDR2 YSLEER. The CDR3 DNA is TGCGCCAGCAGCCAATTATCATTTTCCGGGGAGCTGTTTTTT. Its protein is CASSQLSFSGELFF.

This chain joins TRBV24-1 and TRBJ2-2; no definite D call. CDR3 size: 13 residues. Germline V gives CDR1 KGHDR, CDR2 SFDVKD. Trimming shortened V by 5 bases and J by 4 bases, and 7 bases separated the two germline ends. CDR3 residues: CATSVGATGELFF. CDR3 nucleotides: TGTGCCACCAGTGTTGGTGCCACCGGGGAGCTGTTTTTT.

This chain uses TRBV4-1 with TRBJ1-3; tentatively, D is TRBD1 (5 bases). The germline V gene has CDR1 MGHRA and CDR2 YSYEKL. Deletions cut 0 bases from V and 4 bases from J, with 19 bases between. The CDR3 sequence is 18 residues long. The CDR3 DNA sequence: TGCGCCAGCAGCCAAGACGGGGCCGGGGCGTCTTCGGGAAACACCATATATTTT. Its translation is CASSQDGAGASSGNTIYF.

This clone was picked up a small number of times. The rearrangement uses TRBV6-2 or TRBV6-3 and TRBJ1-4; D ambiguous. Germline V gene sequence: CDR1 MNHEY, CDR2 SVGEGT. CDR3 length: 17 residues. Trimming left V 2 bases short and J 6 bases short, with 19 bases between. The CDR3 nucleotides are TGTGCCAGCAGTTACGTCCCGACCCGGCCGAGAGATGAAAAACTGTTTTTT. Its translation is CASSYVPTRPRDEKLFF.

CDR3 protein: CASSVGGGQNYGYTF. The CDR3 DNA follows: TGTGCCAGCAGCGTAGGTGGCGGTCAAAACTATGGCTACACCTTC. The V and J genes are TRBV9 and TRBJ1-2; D not resolved. The CDR3 consists of 15 residues. The V and J ends lost 0 bases and 2 bases respectively, with 11 bases between them. Germline CDR1 and CDR2: SGDLS and YYNGEE.

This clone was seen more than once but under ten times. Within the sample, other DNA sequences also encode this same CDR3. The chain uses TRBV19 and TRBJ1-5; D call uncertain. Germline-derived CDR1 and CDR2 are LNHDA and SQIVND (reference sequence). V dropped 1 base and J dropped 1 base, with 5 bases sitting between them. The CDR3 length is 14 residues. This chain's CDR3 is CASSIGVSNQPQHF. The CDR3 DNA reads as TGTGCCAGTAGTATAGGCGTGAGCAATCAGCCCCAGCATTTT.

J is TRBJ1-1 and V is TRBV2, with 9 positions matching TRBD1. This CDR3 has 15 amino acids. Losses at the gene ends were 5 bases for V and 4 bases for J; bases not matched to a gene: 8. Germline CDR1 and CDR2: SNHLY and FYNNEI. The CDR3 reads CASSPQGTGITEAFF. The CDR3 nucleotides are TGTGCCAGCAGTCCCCAGGGGACAGGGATCACTGAAGCTTTCTTT.

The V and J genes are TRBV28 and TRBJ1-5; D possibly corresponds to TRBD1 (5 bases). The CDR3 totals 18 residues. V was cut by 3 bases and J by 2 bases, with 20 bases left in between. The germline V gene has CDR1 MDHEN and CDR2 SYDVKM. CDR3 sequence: CASSFGGTAGGGNQPQHF. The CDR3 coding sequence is TGTGCCAGCAGTTTTGGTGGCACAGCGGGGGGAGGCAATCAGCCCCAGCATTTT.

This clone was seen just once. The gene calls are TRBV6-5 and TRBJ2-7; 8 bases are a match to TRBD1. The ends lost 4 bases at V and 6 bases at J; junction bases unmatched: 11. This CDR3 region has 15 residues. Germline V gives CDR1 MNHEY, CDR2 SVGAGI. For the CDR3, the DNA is TGTGCCAGCAGTTTAAGCAGGGGGCCCGCCGGCGAGCAGTACGTC. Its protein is CASSLSRGPAGEQYV.

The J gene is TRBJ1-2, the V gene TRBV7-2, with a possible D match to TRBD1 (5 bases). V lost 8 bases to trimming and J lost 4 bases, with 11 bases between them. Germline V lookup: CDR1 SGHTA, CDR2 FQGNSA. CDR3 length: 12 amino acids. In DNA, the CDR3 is TGTGCCAGCCAGCCAGGGACCTATGGCTACACCTTC. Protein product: CASQPGTYGYTF.

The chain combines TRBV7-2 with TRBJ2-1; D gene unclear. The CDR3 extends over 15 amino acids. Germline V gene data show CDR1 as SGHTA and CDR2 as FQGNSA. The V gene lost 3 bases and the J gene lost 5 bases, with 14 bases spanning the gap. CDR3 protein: CASSFPTHSNNEQFF. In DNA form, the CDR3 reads TGTGCCAGCAGCTTCCCAACACATAGCAACAATGAGCAGTTCTTC.

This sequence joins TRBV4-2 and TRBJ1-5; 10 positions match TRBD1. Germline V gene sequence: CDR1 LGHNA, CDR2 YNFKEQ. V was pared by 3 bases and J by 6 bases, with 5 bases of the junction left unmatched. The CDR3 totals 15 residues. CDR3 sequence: CASSQGQGTFQPQHF. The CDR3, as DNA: TGTGCCAGCAGCCAGGGACAGGGGACTTTTCAGCCCCAGCATTTT.

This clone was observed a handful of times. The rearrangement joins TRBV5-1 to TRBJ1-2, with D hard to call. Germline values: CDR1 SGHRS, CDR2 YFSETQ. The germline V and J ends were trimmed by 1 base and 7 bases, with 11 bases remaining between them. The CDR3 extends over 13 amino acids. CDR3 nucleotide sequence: TGCGCCAGCAGCTTGTCCCCCCCTGGTGGCTACACCTTC. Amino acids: CASSLSPPGGYTF.

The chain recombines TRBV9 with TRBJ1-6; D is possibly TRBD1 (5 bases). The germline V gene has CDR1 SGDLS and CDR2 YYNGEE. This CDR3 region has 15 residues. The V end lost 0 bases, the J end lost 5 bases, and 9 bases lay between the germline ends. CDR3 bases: TGTGCCAGCAGCGTAGCGGGGGACCATAATTCACCCCTCCACTTT. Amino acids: CASSVAGDHNSPLHF.

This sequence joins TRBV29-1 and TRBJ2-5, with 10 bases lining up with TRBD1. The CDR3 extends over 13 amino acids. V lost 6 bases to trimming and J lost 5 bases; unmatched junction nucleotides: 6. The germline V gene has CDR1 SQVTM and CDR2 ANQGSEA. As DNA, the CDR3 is TGCAGCGTGGCGGGACAGGGGAAGGAGACCCAGTACTTC. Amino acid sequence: CSVAGQGKETQYF.

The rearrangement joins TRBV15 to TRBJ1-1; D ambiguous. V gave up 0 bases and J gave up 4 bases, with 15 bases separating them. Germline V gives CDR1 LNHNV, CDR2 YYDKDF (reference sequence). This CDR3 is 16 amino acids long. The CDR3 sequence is CATSRDEGTMGTEAFF. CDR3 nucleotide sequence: TGTGCCACCAGCAGAGATGAAGGCACTATGGGCACTGAAGCTTTCTTT.

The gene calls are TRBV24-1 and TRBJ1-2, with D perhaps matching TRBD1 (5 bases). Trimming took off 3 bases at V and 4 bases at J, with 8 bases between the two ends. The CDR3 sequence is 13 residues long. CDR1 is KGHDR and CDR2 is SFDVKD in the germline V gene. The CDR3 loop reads CATSDGTVYGYTF. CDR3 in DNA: TGTGCCACCAGTGATGGGACGGTCTATGGCTACACCTTC.

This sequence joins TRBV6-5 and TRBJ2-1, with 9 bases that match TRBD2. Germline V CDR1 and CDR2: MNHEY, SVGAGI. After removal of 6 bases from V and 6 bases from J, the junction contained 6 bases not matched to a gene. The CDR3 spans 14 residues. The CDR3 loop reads CASRTASGANEQFF. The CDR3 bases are TGTGCCAGCAGAACTGCTAGCGGGGCCAATGAGCAGTTCTTC.

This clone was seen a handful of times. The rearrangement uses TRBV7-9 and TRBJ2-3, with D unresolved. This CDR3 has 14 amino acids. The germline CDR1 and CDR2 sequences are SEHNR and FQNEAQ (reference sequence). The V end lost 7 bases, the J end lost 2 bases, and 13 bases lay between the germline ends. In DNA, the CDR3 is TGTGCCAGCACCCTTAAGGCGGACACAGATACGCAGTATTTT. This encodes CASTLKADTDTQYF. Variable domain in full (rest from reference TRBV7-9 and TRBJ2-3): DTGVSQNPRHKITKRGQNVTFRCDPISEHNRLYWYRQTLGQGPEFLTYFQNEAQLEKSRLLSDRFSAERPKGSFSTLEIQRTEQGDSAMYLCASTLKADTDTQYFGPGTRLTVL.

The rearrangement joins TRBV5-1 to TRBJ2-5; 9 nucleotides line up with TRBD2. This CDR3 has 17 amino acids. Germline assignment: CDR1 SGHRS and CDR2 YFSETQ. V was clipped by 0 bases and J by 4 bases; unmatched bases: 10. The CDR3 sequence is CASSLARAGGPSETQYF. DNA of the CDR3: TGCGCCAGCAGCTTGGCCAGGGCGGGGGGGCCGTCAGAGACCCAGTACTTC.

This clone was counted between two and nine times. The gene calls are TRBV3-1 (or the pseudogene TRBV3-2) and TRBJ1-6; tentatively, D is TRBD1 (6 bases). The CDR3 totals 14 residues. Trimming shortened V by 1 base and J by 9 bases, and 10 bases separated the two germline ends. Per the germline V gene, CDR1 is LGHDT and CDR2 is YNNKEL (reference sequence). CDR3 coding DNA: TGTGCCAGCAGCCAAGCAGGGGTGGCTTCACCCCTCCACTTT. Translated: CASSQAGVASPLHF.

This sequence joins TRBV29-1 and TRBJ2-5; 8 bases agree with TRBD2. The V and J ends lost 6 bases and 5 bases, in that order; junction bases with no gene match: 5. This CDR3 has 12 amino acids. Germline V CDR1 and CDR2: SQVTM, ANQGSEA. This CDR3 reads CSVLGGAETQYF. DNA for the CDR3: TGCAGCGTCCTCGGGGGGGCCGAGACCCAGTACTTC.